The 27 T cell receptor beta chains in this list originate from one sample, sequenced in a study of blood T cells in healthy people across ages (dated by TCRdb to the mid-2010s). Library preparation employed 5' RACE. Sequencing used an Illumina HiSeq 2500. A second PCR of roughly 7 to 11 cycles was performed with a sample-barcoded 5' primer and a J-beta primer mix. The public reads were reprocessed in TCRdb via fastp at Q25 and MiXCR, keeping in-frame beta chains. Identical CDR3 protein sequences are pooled into one entry, listed with their most common genes and DNA. This sample holds over a million distinct CDR3 sequences; 40% to 50% were observed only once. Jointly, the top ten make up under 20% of the sample. Material: blood. All receptors come from a woman in her sixties or seventies in good health.

The gene calls are TRBV5-1 and TRBJ1-2, with D unclear. Trimming shortened V by 0 bases and J by 0 bases, and 12 bases separated the two germline ends. CDR3 length: 16 residues. Germline assignment: CDR1 SGHRS and CDR2 YFSETQ. Written as DNA, the CDR3 is TGCGCCAGCAGCTTGGATGAGGCCCCAGCTAACTATGGCTACACCTTC. It encodes CASSLDEAPANYGYTF.

The rearrangement joins TRBV2 to TRBJ2-1; 12 bases map to TRBD2. In germline, CDR1 is SNHLY, CDR2 FYNNEI. Germline trimming cut 10 bases from V and 9 bases from J; bases unmatched to any gene: 10. CDR3 length: 14 amino acids. In DNA form, the CDR3 reads TGTGCCACCCGACTAGCGGGAGAAGTTATTGAGCAGTTCTTC. Translating gives CATRLAGEVIEQFF.

V gene TRBV12-3 or TRBV12-4 combines with J gene TRBJ2-1; D gene uncertain. CDR3 size: 13 residues. V gave up 5 bases and J gave up 6 bases, with 11 bases separating them. Here the CDR3 reads CASSLGTTNEQFF. CDR3 DNA sequence: TGTGCCAGCAGTCTAGGAACAACCAATGAGCAGTTCTTC.

The rearrangement joins TRBV29-1 to TRBJ2-7; possibly TRBD1 for D (6 bases). Germline loops: CDR1 SQVTM, CDR2 ANQGSEA. V was pared by 0 bases and J by 1 base, with 10 bases between. The CDR3 sequence is 14 residues long. Here the CDR3 reads CSVEERTASYEQYF. DNA of the CDR3: TGCAGCGTTGAAGAAAGGACAGCTTCCTACGAGCAGTACTTC.

The chain carries TRBV3-1 and TRBJ1-2, with 8 bases matching TRBD1. The CDR3 is 15 residues long. V shed 0 bases, J shed 6 bases, and the junction held 6 bases outside the gene matches. Germline loops: CDR1 LGHDT, CDR2 YNNKEL (reference sequence). In DNA form, the CDR3 reads TGTGCCAGCAGCCAAGATACCAGGGGGCTGGATGGCTACACCTTC. Its translation: CASSQDTRGLDGYTF.

This clonotype was counted between two and nine times. This chain links TRBV5-1 with TRBJ2-1; D is unclear. The CDR3 runs 14 residues. Germline CDR1 is SGHRS and CDR2 is YFSETQ. V shed 1 base and J shed 8 bases, with 13 bases lying between them. In DNA, the CDR3 is TGCGCCAGCAGCTTGTCGTTAGCTGGCGATGAGCAGTTCTTC. It is translated as CASSLSLAGDEQFF. Together with reference TRBV5-1 and TRBJ2-1, the CDR3 gives the full variable domain: KAGVTQTPRYLIKTRGQQVTLSCSPISGHRSVSWYQQTPGQGLQFLFEYFSETQRNKGNFPGRFSGRQFSNSRSEMNVSTLELGDSALYLCASSLSLAGDEQFFGPGTRLTVL.

V is TRBV10-3 and J is TRBJ1-3, with D possibly being TRBD1 (5 bases). From germline, CDR1 is ENHRY and CDR2 SYGVKD. Trimming removed 3 bases from V and 0 bases from J, with 9 bases in between. The CDR3 extends over 15 amino acids. CDR3 bases: TGTGCCATCAGTGACAGGGATAGCTCTGGAAACACCATATATTTT. Its protein is CAISDRDSSGNTIYF.

Only a few counts were recorded for this clonotype. A much larger clone lies one base from this, so it may be a read error. V is TRBV5-6 and J is TRBJ2-7; a weak D match, TRBD1 (6 bases). V lost 2 bases, J lost 0 bases, and 9 bases lay in between. Germline CDR1 and CDR2: SGHDT and YYEEEE. The CDR3 runs 14 residues. The CDR3: CASSLGDNSYEQYF. The CDR3 DNA follows: TGTGCCAGCAGCTTAGGGGACAACTCCTACGAGCAGTACTTC. Full variable domain (rest looked up from reference TRBV5-6 and TRBJ2-7): DAGVTQSPTHLIKTRGQQVTLRCSPKSGHDTVSWYQQALGQGPQFIFQYYEEEERQRGNFPDRFSGHQFPNYSSELNVNALLLGDSALYLCASSLGDNSYEQYFGPGTRLTVT.

The rearrangement uses TRBV20-1 and TRBJ2-1; D is possibly TRBD2 (5 bases). Germline CDR1 is DFQATT and CDR2 is SNEGSKA (reference sequence). V was pared by 1 base and J by 4 bases, with 23 bases between. This CDR3 region has 18 residues. In DNA form, the CDR3 reads TGCAGTGCTAGAGCCCTACCTGGAGCGGTAGGATCTTACAATGAGCAGTTCTTC. Residues: CSARALPGAVGSYNEQFF.

The chain links TRBV10-3 to TRBJ2-7; TRBD1 matches at 7 bases. CDR1 ENHRY and CDR2 SYGVKD come from the germline V gene. The CDR3 extends over 16 amino acids. Trimming removed 0 bases from V and 0 bases from J; junction bases left unmatched: 5. This CDR3 is CAISESRQGNSYEQYF. CDR3 DNA sequence: TGTGCCATCAGTGAGTCCCGACAGGGTAACTCCTACGAGCAGTACTTC.

This sequence joins TRBV24-1 and TRBJ2-1; D not certain. The CDR3 is made up of 17 amino acids. Trimming removed 4 bases from V and 8 bases from J, with 23 bases in between. Germline V gives CDR1 KGHDR, CDR2 SFDVKD. The CDR3 bases are TGTGCCACCAGTGACCCGAAAACAGCTCCCCGGGCCGATGAGCAGTTCTTC. This sequence encodes CATSDPKTAPRADEQFF.

This clonotype showed up just a few times. This chain joins TRBV27 and TRBJ2-3; D is perhaps TRBD1 or TRBD2 (6 bases each). This CDR3 is 16 amino acids long. Per germline, CDR1 MNHEY and CDR2 SMNVEV (reference sequence). With 1 base removed from V and 5 bases from J, the gap between germline ends came to 16 bases. This chain's CDR3 is CASSLYGGRSGDTQYF. CDR3 nucleotide sequence: TGTGCCAGCAGTTTATACGGGGGCCGGTCTGGAGATACGCAGTATTTT.

The chain employs TRBV6-5 and TRBJ2-7; D assignment may be TRBD1 or TRBD2 (6 bases each). The J call may be mistaken, given a closer DNA end match to TRBJ2-5. Germline CDR1 is MNHEY and CDR2 is SVGAGI. The CDR3 consists of 16 residues. CDR3 loop: CASSYSDRRLGATQYF. Here the CDR3 DNA reads TGTGCCAGCAGTTACTCCGACAGGCGACTAGGTGCGACCCAGTACTTC.

The chain is built from TRBV27 and TRBJ2-7; 8 bases are shared with TRBD1. Per germline, CDR1 MNHEY and CDR2 SMNVEV (reference sequence). This CDR3 comprises 14 residues. Trimming cost V 2 bases and J 2 bases; bases outside gene matches: 2. This CDR3 reads CASSLRGQAYEQYF. The CDR3 DNA reads as TGTGCCAGCAGTTTAAGGGGACAGGCCTACGAGCAGTACTTC.

The J gene is TRBJ2-1, the V gene TRBV10-2, with 9 bases aligning to TRBD2. CDR3 size: 14 residues. The germline V gene has CDR1 WSHSY and CDR2 SAAADI. Trimming at V came to 8 bases and at J to 15 bases, leaving 17 bases not matched to a gene. The CDR3 nucleotides read TGCGCCAGCCAAGCCGGGACTAGCTCATATCGGGGGTTCTTC. It encodes CASQAGTSSYRGFF.

The V call is TRBV12-3 or TRBV12-4, the J call TRBJ2-7, with 9 positions matching TRBD2. This CDR3 comprises 15 residues. The J segment lost 1 base and the V segment lost 4 bases, leaving 5 bases of the junction unmatched. CDR3 nucleotides: TGTGCCAGCAGTTCGACTAGCGGCAATTCCTACGAGCAGTACTTC. Protein: CASSSTSGNSYEQYF.

The J gene is TRBJ2-3, the V gene TRBV25-1; D is perhaps TRBD1 (5 bases). Germline V gene data show CDR1 as MGHDK and CDR2 as SYGVNS. CDR3 size: 14 residues. Trimming stripped 6 bases from V and 2 bases from J, with 12 bases between. The CDR3 nucleotides read TGTGCCAGCAGATCCGACAGAGACACAGATACGCAGTATTTT. Translation gives CASRSDRDTDTQYF.

The chain is built from TRBV10-2 and TRBJ2-1; TRBD2 matches 9 bases. Germline loops: CDR1 WSHSY, CDR2 SAAADI. Trimming cost V 5 bases and J 6 bases; bases outside gene matches: 5. This CDR3 region has 14 residues. The CDR3 is CASSLTSGCNEQFF. The CDR3 DNA reads as TGCGCCAGCAGTCTGACTAGCGGATGCAATGAGCAGTTCTTC.

This clonotype showed up just a few times. This chain links TRBV4-1 with TRBJ1-2; D not resolved. The germline V gene encodes CDR1 MGHRA and CDR2 YSYEKL. The CDR3 extends over 14 amino acids. V was shortened by 0 bases and J by 2 bases, with 7 bases between the two germline ends. CDR3 DNA: TGCGCCAGCAGCCAAGAGACACCCAACTATGGCTACACCTTC. Translation: CASSQETPNYGYTF.

The V and J genes are TRBV7-6 and TRBJ2-5; 8 bases are a match to TRBD1. Germline V lookup: CDR1 SGHVS, CDR2 FNYEAQ. The CDR3 has 14 residues. Losses at the gene ends were 1 base for V and 11 bases for J; bases not matched to a gene: 9. CDR3 nucleotide sequence: TGTGCCAGCAGCTTAGTCCAGGGGGCTGGGGAGCAGTACTTC. It codes for CASSLVQGAGEQYF.

This clonotype came up a few times. V is TRBV10-3 and J is TRBJ1-5, with D tentatively TRBD1 (6 bases). CDR3 size: 14 residues. Germline assignment: CDR1 ENHRY and CDR2 SYGVKD. Trimming took off 4 bases at V and 3 bases at J, with 10 bases between the two ends. CDR3 in amino acids: CAISGGQYNQPQHF. The CDR3 DNA reads TGTGCCATCAGTGGTGGACAGTACAATCAGCCCCAGCATTTT.

The chain is built from TRBV27 and TRBJ2-1; TRBD2 agrees at 10 bases. This CDR3 comprises 15 residues. In germline, CDR1 is MNHEY, CDR2 SMNVEV (reference sequence). With V trimmed by 6 bases and J by 3 bases, 5 bases remained unmatched. The CDR3 DNA follows: TGTGCCAGCAGCGGACTAGCGGATATCTACAATGAGCAGTTCTTC. Protein: CASSGLADIYNEQFF.

V and J are TRBV6-5 and TRBJ2-1, with D maybe TRBD2 (6 bases). Germline assignment: CDR1 MNHEY and CDR2 SVGAGI. The V end was cut by 8 bases, the J end by 3 bases, with 11 bases between. This CDR3 has 13 amino acids. As DNA, the CDR3 is TGTGCCAGCGCTAGCGTAATCTACAATGAGCAGTTCTTC. Translation gives CASASVIYNEQFF.

V usage is TRBV4-3 and J usage is TRBJ2-5; 9 bases are a match to TRBD1. The J call may not be correct, given that the DNA end is closer to TRBJ2-7. Germline CDR1 LGHNA, CDR2 YSLEER. The CDR3 is 16 amino acids. As DNA, the CDR3 is TGCGCCAGCAGCCAAGATCTCGGGACAGGGAACTACGAGCAGTACTTC. Its translation is CASSQDLGTGNYEQYF.

This sequence joins TRBV27 and TRBJ2-7; a weak D match, TRBD2 (5 bases). V was pared by 6 bases and J by 2 bases, with 17 bases between. The CDR3 extends over 15 amino acids. Germline V lookup: CDR1 MNHEY, CDR2 SMNVEV (reference sequence). For the CDR3, the DNA is TGTGCCAGCAGCAACCTGGCAGACTATACCTACGAGCAGTACTTC. Its translation is CASSNLADYTYEQYF.

J is TRBJ2-5 and V is TRBV3-1; 9 bases match TRBD1. The CDR3 runs to 15 residues. Germline V gene lookup returns CDR1 LGHDT and CDR2 YNNKEL (reference sequence). J lost 1 base, V lost 1 base, and 1 base had no gene match. CDR3: CASSQGQGGQETQYF. CDR3 DNA sequence: TGTGCCAGCAGCCAAGGACAGGGGGGCCAAGAGACCCAGTACTTC.

The chain couples TRBV28 to TRBJ2-3; no definite D call. The CDR3 is 16 amino acids. CDR1 and CDR2 (germline): MDHEN, SYDVKM. V was trimmed by 1 base and J by 0 bases, leaving 11 bases between them. As DNA, the CDR3 is TGTGCCAGCAGTTTATCTTCCCCAAGCAGCACAGATACGCAGTATTTT. Its translation: CASSLSSPSSTDTQYF. Variable domain in full (rest from reference TRBV28 and TRBJ2-3): DVKVTQSSRYLVKRTGEKVFLECVQDMDHENMFWYRQDPGLGLRLIYFSYDVKMKEKGDIPEGYSVSREKKERFSLILESASTNQTSMYLCASSLSSPSSTDTQYFGPGTRLTVL.